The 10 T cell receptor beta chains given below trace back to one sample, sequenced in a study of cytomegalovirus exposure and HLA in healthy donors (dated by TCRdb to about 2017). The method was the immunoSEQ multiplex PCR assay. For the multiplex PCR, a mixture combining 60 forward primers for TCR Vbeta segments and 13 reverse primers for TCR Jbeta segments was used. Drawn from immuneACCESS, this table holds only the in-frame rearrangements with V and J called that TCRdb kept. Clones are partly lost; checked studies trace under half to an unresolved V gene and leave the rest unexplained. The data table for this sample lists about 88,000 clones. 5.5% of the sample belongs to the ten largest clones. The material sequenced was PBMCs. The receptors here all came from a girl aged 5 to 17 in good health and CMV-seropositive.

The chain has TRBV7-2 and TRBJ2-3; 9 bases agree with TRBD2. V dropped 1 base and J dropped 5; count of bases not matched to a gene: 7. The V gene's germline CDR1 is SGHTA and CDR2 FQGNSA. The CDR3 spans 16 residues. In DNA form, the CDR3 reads TGTGCCAGCAGCTTAGGAGCGGGGGGTCCTGGAGATACGCAGTATTTT. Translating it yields CASSLGAGGPGDTQYF.

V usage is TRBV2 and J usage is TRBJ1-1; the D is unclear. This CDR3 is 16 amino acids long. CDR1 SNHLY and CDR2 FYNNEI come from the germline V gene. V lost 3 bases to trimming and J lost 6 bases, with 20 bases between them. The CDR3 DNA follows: TGTGCCAGCAGTGAGAGTAGTCTTCTTCACGGGTCTGAAGCTTTCTTT. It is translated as CASSESSLLHGSEAFF.

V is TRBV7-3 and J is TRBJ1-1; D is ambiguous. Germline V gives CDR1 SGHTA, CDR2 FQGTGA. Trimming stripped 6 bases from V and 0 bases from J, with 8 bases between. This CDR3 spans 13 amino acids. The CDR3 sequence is CASRATVNTEAFF. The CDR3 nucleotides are TGTGCCAGCAGGGCAACAGTGAACACTGAAGCTTTCTTT. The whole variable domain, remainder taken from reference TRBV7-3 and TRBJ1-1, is GAGVSQTPSNKVTEKGKYVELRCDPISGHTALYWYRQSLGQGPEFLIYFQGTGAADDSGLPNDRFFAVRPEGSVSTLKIQRTERGDSAVYLCASRATVNTEAFFGQGTRLTVV.

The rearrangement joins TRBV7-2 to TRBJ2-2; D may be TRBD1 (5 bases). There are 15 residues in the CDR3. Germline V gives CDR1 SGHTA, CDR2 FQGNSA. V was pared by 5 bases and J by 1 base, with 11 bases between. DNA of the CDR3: TGTGCCAGCAGCAGGAGTCAGGGGAACACCGGGGAGCTGTTTTTT. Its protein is CASSRSQGNTGELFF.

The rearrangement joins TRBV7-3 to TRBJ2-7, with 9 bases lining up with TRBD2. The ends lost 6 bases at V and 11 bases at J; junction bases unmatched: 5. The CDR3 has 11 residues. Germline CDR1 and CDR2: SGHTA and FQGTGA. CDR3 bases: TGTGCCAGCAGACCTAGCGGGGTGGAGTACGTC. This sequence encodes CASRPSGVEYV.

In DNA form, the CDR3 reads TGTGCCAGCAGCATGGGGACAGGGAGAGGTGAAAAACTGTTTTTT. Residues: CASSMGTGRGEKLFF. The V call is TRBV9, the J call TRBJ1-4; 9 bases match TRBD1. CDR1 SGDLS and CDR2 YYNGEE come from the germline V gene. CDR3 size: 15 residues. Trimming removed 4 bases from V and 7 bases from J; junction bases left unmatched: 8.

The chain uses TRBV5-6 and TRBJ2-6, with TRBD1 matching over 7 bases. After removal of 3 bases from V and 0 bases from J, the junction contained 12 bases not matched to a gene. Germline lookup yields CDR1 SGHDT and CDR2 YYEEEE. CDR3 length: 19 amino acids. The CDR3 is CASSSPYRGSNSGANVLTF. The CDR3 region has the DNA TGTGCCAGCAGCTCTCCCTACAGGGGTTCTAACTCTGGGGCCAACGTCCTGACTTTC.

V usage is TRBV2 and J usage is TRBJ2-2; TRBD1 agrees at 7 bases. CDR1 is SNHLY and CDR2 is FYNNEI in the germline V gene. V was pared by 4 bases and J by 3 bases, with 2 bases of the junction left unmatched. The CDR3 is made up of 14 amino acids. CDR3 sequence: CASSGDSYTGELFF. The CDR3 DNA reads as TGTGCCAGCAGTGGGGACAGTTACACCGGGGAGCTGTTTTTT.

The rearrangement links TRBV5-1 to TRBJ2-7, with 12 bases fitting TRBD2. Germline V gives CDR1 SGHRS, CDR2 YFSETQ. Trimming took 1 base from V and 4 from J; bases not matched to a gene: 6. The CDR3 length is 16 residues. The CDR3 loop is CASSLSPSGGGYEQYV. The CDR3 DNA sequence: TGCGCCAGCAGCTTGTCACCTAGCGGGGGGGGATACGAGCAGTACGTC.

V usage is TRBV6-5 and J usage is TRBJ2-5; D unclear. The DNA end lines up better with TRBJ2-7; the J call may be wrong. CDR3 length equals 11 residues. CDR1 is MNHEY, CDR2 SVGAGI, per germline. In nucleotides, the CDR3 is TGTGCCAGCAGCCGAGGCAACGAGCAGTACTTC. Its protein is CASSRGNEQYF.